This entry describes one TCR beta chain. No cognate antigen has been identified for it. There are no base qualities to consult, and no much larger clone falls within one base. This sample is drawn from a study of cytomegalovirus exposure and HLA in healthy donors (dated by TCRdb to about 2017). Notes on the research overall: An earlier analysis of roughly 500 of the donors reported approximately 260 Gb of sequence data and around 100 million unique TCR beta sequences obtained from some 170 million T cells. An early release covering some 640 HLA-typed donors comprised about 300 gigabases of sequencing data and tens of millions of unique TCR sequences. The genetic ancestry cluster associated with self-reported Caucasian donors included approximately 85% of the 300 to 400 genotyped donors. The study was designed to test whether signatures of past pathogen exposure could be identified by cataloging public T cell receptors. The study used immunosequencing to profile the T cell repertoires of 600 to 850 subjects and linked those repertoires to cytomegalovirus serostatus. Along with the roughly 710-subject first cohort, a separate validation cohort of 120 different subjects was used. To predict cytomegalovirus infection status, the study combined high-throughput TCR immunosequencing, statistical association of individual TCRs with disease status, and machine learning. To study patterns of TCR occurrence, a later analysis re-analyzed previously published TCR beta repertoires from just over 650 donors and added high-resolution HLA genotyping. Rather than drawing on any new phenotypic data, the later analysis identified candidate immune exposures from TCR beta sequences and the way those sequences occurred across donors. In an earlier analysis of about 590 of the donors, high-throughput TCR beta sequencing was used to judge whether each TCR beta V gene segment behaved as functional or pseudogenic. Alongside the repertoire data, information on donor age, sex, ethnicity and CMV serostatus was compiled. A later genetic analysis used genome-wide SNP genotypes for about 65% of the roughly 700 donors, treating that subset as a discovery cohort. Every repertoire in the discovery cohort had been generated on one and the same sequencing platform. Class I and class II HLA loci were covered by the typing at four-digit resolution. Typing coverage varied by locus: about 620-640 donors for A, B, C, DRB1 and DQB1; roughly 510 for DQA1; more than 600 for DPA1; about 450 for DPB1. Four or five DR-DQ haplotypes were treated as single units for association and clustering because of strong linkage in the cohort. On average, roughly 250,000 unique TCR beta nucleotide sequences were sequenced per donor among roughly 430 genotyped donors of the cohort, with about 19% of those sequences being non-productive. The full study reports these points: The study listed 164 TCR beta chains as associated with cytomegalovirus. A further reported finding was that TCR beta sequences accurately predicted the HLA-A and HLA-B alleles for most subjects in the first cohort. In a later analysis, HLA-associated TCR beta chains showed more clonal expansion and lower generation probabilities than non-associated chains that were equally common. According to a later genetic analysis, donors in an Asian-associated ancestry cluster had fewer N-insertions in productive TCRs than the approximately 690-donor mean. A later analysis found that most CMV-associated TCR beta chains appeared HLA-restricted, with HLA associations seemingly driven largely by CMV exposure. A group of highly shared sequence variants was considered likely to be a technical artifact of the sequencing pipeline. Some IMGT-functional V segments, including TRBV6-2 and TRBV6-3, could not be told apart with the 87-base-pair reads, so those segments were excluded. The earlier analysis of approximately 590 of the donors excluded roughly 16 rarely observed V segments, including chromosome 9 orphons, because counts were too low. Broadly in line with IMGT annotations, most TCR beta V segments showed up in productive rearrangements about 90% or about 30% of the time in an earlier analysis of 587 of the donors. Because HLA typing was unavailable for some donors at each locus, only the typed subset was used in association tests. Several of the top co-occurrence clusters appeared to be linked to parvovirus B19, influenza, CMV and Epstein-Barr virus, according to a later analysis. Most TCR sequences were observed very rarely across donors, whereas some public TCRs were present in many individuals. The authors suggested that the approach could potentially be extended to other disease states and immunological phenotypes. Correlated functional status among segregating V segments might reflect linkage disequilibrium, but an unknown experimental factor could not be ruled out. In both the original and validation cohorts, the classifier was reported to diagnose cytomegalovirus status with high specificity and sensitivity. In a later analysis, the rate of TCR association differed among HLA loci, with DRB1 alleles having the most associated TCRs and HLA-C alleles having the fewest. Immune exposure information for the cohort was limited to CMV serostatus. Roughly uniform sequencing depth across donors was assumed in presence/absence analyses, although this assumption may not hold. In vitro tests confirmed that a few of the cytomegalovirus-associated TCR beta chains recognize cytomegalovirus antigens. In a later analysis, 16,951 TCR beta sequences were associated with specific HLA alleles at a false discovery rate of 0.05. The cohort was sequenced for TCR beta chains only, and without alpha or paired-chain data the features that could be detected were limited. Strong co-occurrence of HLA alleles, especially DR and DQ, made assigning TCR associations to individual alleles difficult. A later genetic analysis associated a missense DCLRE1C variant with V-gene and J-gene trimming of TCR beta chains, and an independent cohort replicated the association.

Libraries were constructed by the immunoSEQ multiplex PCR assay. A mixture of 60 forward primers for TCR Vbeta segments and 13 reverse primers for TCR Jbeta segments was used in the multiplex PCR. The CDR3 region of rearranged TCR beta genes was amplified from genomic DNA by a multiplex PCR assay. On the Illumina HiSeq System, the amplified TCR beta libraries were sequenced as 87-base-pair reads. As for the original processing: Across the 700 or so repertoires, a later analysis counted tens of millions of unique TCR beta chains, some 11 million of which were shared by at least two donors. To remove PCR and sequencing errors, raw reads were error-corrected and collapsed into unique sequences using a nearest-neighbor algorithm that merged closely related sequences. Alignment of CDR3 sequences to IMGT reference sequences was used to assign V, D and J gene segments. For a sequence to be retained, at least a six-nucleotide match to both a V gene segment and a J gene segment was required. A rearrangement counted as productive if the CDR3 had no stop codons and remained in frame with V and J, and every other rearrangement counted as non-productive. Following IMGT convention, CDR3 was defined as the stretch from the second conserved V-encoded cysteine up to the conserved J-encoded phenylalanine. The earlier analysis of some 550 of the donors excluded any sequence lacking an unambiguous match to a single V gene segment. An earlier analysis of 500 to 600 of the donors classified V segments as functional when productive rearrangements were above 56.7% and as segregating when the standard deviation between donors was above 5%. A statistical classification framework was built for diagnosing cytomegalovirus status from the catalog of TCR beta chain sequences. V and J gene assignment, in a later analysis, came from comparing TCR nucleotide sequences with IMGT/GENE-DB human TR gene sequences. The TCRdist pipeline was used in a later analysis to assign CDR3 sequences and most-parsimonious VDJ recombination scenarios. In a later analysis, each TCR beta chain was defined by its CDR3 amino acid sequence together with its V-gene family, and reads without a unique V-gene family were excluded. To address suspected cross-contamination and a sequencing artifact, a later analysis removed around 600 highly shared, low-generation-probability nucleotide sequences. In a later analysis, a clonal expansion index was calculated for each public chain from normalized within-repertoire ranks of inferred template counts. In a later analysis, generation probabilities were computed with a VDJ recombination model fitted to out-of-frame rearrangements, and the resulting probabilities were checked against IGoR. In a later analysis, TCR-TCR, TCR-HLA and TCR-CMV co-occurrence was scored with hypergeometric tests, and a repertoire-size bias correction was applied to TCR pairs. False discovery rates were estimated in a later analysis by permuting HLA or CMV assignments 20 times. In a later analysis, co-occurring TCRs were grouped using DBSCAN, with TCRdist sequence similarity added in when clustering inside HLA-allele-positive subsets. Repertoires with fewer than 30,000 or more than 120,000 public chains, plus five repertoires with anomalous nucleotide sharing, were excluded from co-occurrence clustering. This is the immuneACCESS table as TCRdb keeps it, with only in-frame sequences that have V and J called. A part of the clones is gone; compared with another copy, unresolved V genes explain less than half, and the rest is unexplained. That table furnishes V, J and clone size, whereas the DNA furnished D and trimming. This sample lists some 140,000 clones; over 60% were detected once. The ten largest clones represent roughly 1.2% of the sample.

Trimming leaves V shorter by 5 bases and J shorter by 5 bases, with the junction holding 11 bases beyond the gene matches. CDR1 is given as SGHVS and CDR2 as FNYEAQ, both from the germline V gene. The CDR3 contains 16 residues, cysteine and phenylalanine counted. Here the CDR3 DNA is all that survives: 48 bases in frame from base 1. The cohort consisted of 666 healthy bone marrow donors. At the time of sampling, every cohort member was nominally healthy, though immune exposures that went unrecorded were likely present. The donor tested CMV seropositive and was one of the 289 seropositive cohort members. Each donor provided a peripheral blood sample, and peripheral blood mononuclear cells were used for TCR beta sequencing. Genomic DNA was extracted from the blood cell samples with the Qiagen DNeasy Blood Extraction Kit.

The rearranged chain carries TRBV7-6 and TRBJ2-5; 10 central bases correspond to TRBD2. The origin of this receptor is a male donor in good health and CMV-seropositive. Sequenced: PBMCs. CDR3 protein: CASSTAQAGGHETQYF. The sequence in DNA is TGTGCCAGCAGCACAGCACAAGCGGGGGGGCATGAGACCCAGTACTTC.